The clone carrying this T cell receptor beta chain has ten or more counts. What it recognizes is unknown. These data belong to a study of early T cells in non-severe SARS-CoV-2 infection. For the study at large: Sequencing of bulk RNA from unsorted whole blood was done, without chain pairing.

Overall study findings and caveats: Matching against VDJdb likely underestimated virus-specific expansions, favoring anti-spike CD8.

Unique molecular identifiers tagged individual cDNA molecules. TCRdb reprocessed the 5' RACE reads with MiXCR, giving one entry per CDR3 protein. The sample holds more than 35,000 distinct CDR3 sequences, about 5.3% seen once. The sample consisted of whole blood. The receptor was isolated from an adult who was a healthcare worker with PCR-confirmed SARS-CoV-2 infection or an uninfected control (not recorded which).

The CDR3 DNA is TGTGCCAGCAGCCAGAATGTGAATGAGCAGTTCTTC. Protein: CASSQNVNEQFF. This chain uses TRBV3-1 with TRBJ2-1; no firm D call. This CDR3 is 12 amino acids long. Trimming removed 3 bases at V and 7 bases at J, with 7 bases between. CDR1 is LGHDT and CDR2 is YNNKEL in the germline V gene (reference sequence).